A single sample gave rise to the 3 T cell receptor beta chains below, sequenced in a study of regulatory and conventional T cells in RAG deficiency. Method: immunoSEQ multiplex PCR; TCRdb's copy keeps in-frame clones and lacks some. Among more than 30,000 clones listed, about 90% were seen once. These same records also appear under a second study, on regulatory T cells. That study adds: The primer mix had 52 TRBV and 13 TRBJ primers.

Sequenced sample: CD8+ T cells sorted from blood. The receptor source for this set is a human donor in good health.

The V gene is TRBV5-4, the J gene TRBJ2-7, with D perhaps given as TRBD1 or TRBD2 (5 bases each). The CDR3 sequence is 14 residues long. The germline V and J ends were trimmed by 0 bases and 5 bases, with 12 bases remaining between them. Germline V gives CDR1 SGHNT, CDR2 YYREEE (reference sequence). The CDR3 sequence: CASSLAWGTHEQYF. The CDR3 DNA follows: TGTGCCAGCAGCTTGGCTTGGGGGACCCACGAGCAGTACTTC.

CDR3 protein: CASSVDNNQPQHF. The CDR3 bases are TGCGCCAGCAGCGTCGACAACAATCAGCCCCAGCATTTT. The chain employs TRBV5-1 and TRBJ1-5; no clear D. This CDR3 region has 13 residues. Trimming pared 4 bases from V and 3 bases from J, leaving 8 bases between. CDR1 is SGHRS, CDR2 YFSETQ, per germline.

This rearrangement joins TRBV5-6 to TRBJ1-1; unclear D gene. Germline CDR1 SGHDT, CDR2 YYEEEE. Trimming stripped 4 bases from V and 1 base from J, with 11 bases between. The CDR3 covers 14 residues. CDR3 nucleotide sequence: TGTGCCAGCAGCGTTCAGGACTCGAACACTGAAGCTTTCTTT. Translation: CASSVQDSNTEAFF.